This entry concerns a single T cell receptor (beta chain). This sample is part of a study of blood T cell repertoires in COVID-19. Study-level background: The samples span acute and convalescent COVID-19 from the United States, Italy and Spain. Sample material is recorded as cDNA or gDNA derived from T cells, B-cell-depleted T cells, or PBMCs.

Germline lookup yields CDR1 LGHDT and CDR2 YNNKEL (reference sequence). The CDR3 length is 18 residues. Trimming took off 0 bases at V and 3 bases at J, with 18 bases between the two ends. Original processing methods: Amplifying reference gene primers gave estimates of nucleated cell counts. The repertoire was sequenced with immunoSEQ multiplex PCR; TCRdb's copy has only in-frame clones and lacks some. V, J and clone size reflect that table, while D and trimming were determined from the DNA. Among roughly 88,000 clones listed, about 90% were seen once. This chain uses TRBV3-1 (or the pseudogene TRBV3-2) with TRBJ2-4, with unresolved D. Sequenced sample: peripheral blood. This TCR was recovered from a woman aged 50 to 65 in a cohort sampled during active COVID-19. For the CDR3, the DNA is TGTGCCAGCAGCCAAGATGACGTATGGGCAGTGGGCAAAAACATTCAGTACTTC. Translating it yields CASSQDDVWAVGKNIQYF.